The 21 T cell receptor beta chains reported below all come from one sample, sequenced in a study of blood T cell repertoires in COVID-19. Libraries were prepared by immunoSEQ multiplex PCR; TCRdb keeps only in-frame clonotypes and omits some of them. The sample lists 130,000 to 150,000 clones; about three quarters were seen once. Sequences were obtained from peripheral blood. The receptors come from a woman aged 55-70 years with acute or convalescent COVID-19.

This clone was recorded only once. The rearrangement joins TRBV19 to TRBJ2-5; 7 nucleotides line up with TRBD1. The CDR3 loop spans 15 amino acids. CDR1 LNHDA and CDR2 SQIVND come from the germline V gene (reference sequence). The ends lost 4 bases at V and 2 bases at J; junction bases unmatched: 7. The CDR3 reads CASSKVGQRQETQYF. The DNA of the CDR3 is TGTGCCAGTAGTAAAGTGGGACAGAGACAAGAGACCCAGTACTTC.

CDR3 DNA sequence: TGTGCCAGCAGCTCCAGCGGGAGGTCGAACAATGAGCAGTTCTTC. Amino acids: CASSSSGRSNNEQFF. The chain has TRBV7-2 and TRBJ2-1; 9 nucleotides match TRBD2. The CDR3 contains 15 residues. Germline trimming cut 4 bases from V and 5 bases from J; bases unmatched to any gene: 6. CDR1 and CDR2 from the germline V gene are SGHTA and FQGNSA. The variable domain in full, completed from reference TRBV7-2 and TRBJ2-1, reads GAGVSQSPSNKVTEKGKDVELRCDPISGHTALYWYRQSLGQGLEFLIYFQGNSAPDKSGLPSDRFSAERTGGSVSTLTIQRTQQEDSAVYLCASSSSGRSNNEQFFGPGTRLTVL.

This clone has a single count. V is TRBV19 and J is TRBJ2-1, with D possibly matching TRBD2 (5 bases). CDR1 is LNHDA and CDR2 is SQIVND in the germline V gene (reference sequence). This CDR3 spans 16 amino acids. Between the trimmed V and J ends, which lost 3 bases and 7 bases, there was a span of 19 bases. CDR3 DNA: TGTGCCAGTAGTATTCTAGGAGGAGTAGGTGGGAATGAGCAGTTCTTC. This sequence encodes CASSILGGVGGNEQFF.

V is TRBV19 and J is TRBJ2-5, with 10 bases matching TRBD2. The CDR3 runs to 13 residues. V was pared by 4 bases and J by 5 bases, with 1 base of the junction left unmatched. The germline CDR1 and CDR2 sequences are LNHDA and SQIVND (reference sequence). CDR3: CASSKGLAETQYF. The CDR3 DNA sequence: TGTGCCAGTAGTAAGGGACTAGCGGAGACCCAGTACTTC.

The DNA of the CDR3 is TGCAGTGCTAGTGATTTATTTGGTGTGGGACTAGCGGGAGCGGGGGACGAGCAGTACTTC. It specifies CSASDLFGVGLAGAGDEQYF. J is TRBJ2-7 and V is TRBV20-1; TRBD2 matches 14 bases. Germline CDR1 DFQATT, CDR2 SNEGSKA (reference sequence). Unmatched junction bases numbered 21, after V lost 3 bases and J lost 5 bases. The CDR3 covers 20 residues.

This chain connects TRBV10-3 to TRBJ2-7; D might be TRBD1 (6 bases). The germline gives CDR1 ENHRY, CDR2 SYGVKD. Between the trimmed V and J ends, which lost 3 bases and 0 bases, there was a span of 9 bases. CDR3 size: 14 residues. The CDR3 nucleotides are TGTGCCATCAGTGACAGGGGTAACTCCTACGAGCAGTACTTC. The encoded protein is CAISDRGNSYEQYF.

The chain couples TRBV9 to TRBJ2-7, with D perhaps TRBD1 (5 bases). CDR1 and CDR2 (germline): SGDLS, YYNGEE. The CDR3 loop spans 15 amino acids. The V end lost 6 bases, the J end lost 3 bases, and 19 bases lay between the germline ends. The CDR3 DNA follows: TGTGCCAGCACCGTGGGGCCGGACGCCCTCTACGAGCAGTACTTC. Its protein is CASTVGPDALYEQYF.

This chain joins TRBV7-9 and TRBJ1-1, with D uncertain. Between the trimmed V and J ends, which lost 2 bases and 2 bases, there was a span of 6 bases. The V gene's germline CDR1 is SEHNR and CDR2 FQNEAQ (reference sequence). The CDR3 loop spans 13 amino acids. CDR3 protein: CASSLRGNTEAFF. CDR3 DNA: TGTGCCAGCAGCTTACGAGGTAACACTGAAGCTTTCTTT. Together with reference TRBV7-9 and TRBJ1-1, the CDR3 gives the full variable domain: DTGVSQNPRHKITKRGQNVTFRCDPISEHNRLYWYRQTLGQGPEFLTYFQNEAQLEKSRLLSDRFSAERPKGSFSTLEIQRTEQGDSAMYLCASSLRGNTEAFFGQGTRLTVV.

V and J are TRBV2 and TRBJ2-7, with 10 bases matching TRBD2. This CDR3 spans 16 amino acids. The V and J ends lost 7 bases and 2 bases, in that order; junction bases with no gene match: 11. Germline values: CDR1 SNHLY, CDR2 FYNNEI. In nucleotides, the CDR3 is TGTGCCAGCAATCATCGGACTAGCGGAAATCCCTACGAGCAGTACTTC. Translation gives CASNHRTSGNPYEQYF.

The V and J genes are TRBV5-1 and TRBJ2-6, with D perhaps TRBD1 (6 bases). Germline V CDR1 and CDR2: SGHRS, YFSETQ. This CDR3 comprises 15 residues. The V gene lost 10 bases and the J gene lost 4 bases, with 18 bases spanning the gap. The chain's CDR3 is CASAGLGAGANVLTF. The CDR3 coding sequence is TGCGCCTCAGCAGGATTGGGGGCGGGGGCCAACGTCCTGACTTTC.

The chain joins TRBV14 to TRBJ2-1; weak D call: TRBD1 (6 bases). The CDR3 is made up of 14 amino acids. V gave up 6 bases and J gave up 7 bases, with 16 bases separating them. Germline V CDR1 and CDR2: SGHDN, FVKESK. The CDR3 loop is CASRSNRVGNEQFF. As DNA, the CDR3 is TGTGCCAGCAGGTCGAACAGGGTGGGGAATGAGCAGTTCTTC.

The rearrangement uses TRBV11-3 and TRBJ2-7, with 10 bases aligning to TRBD2. This CDR3 comprises 17 residues. CDR1 is SGHNT and CDR2 is YENEEA in the germline V gene. V gave up 3 bases and J gave up 3 bases; unmatched junction bases: 11. This CDR3 reads CASSFAGTSERNYEQYF. The CDR3 DNA reads as TGTGCCAGCAGCTTCGCCGGGACTAGCGAGCGGAACTACGAGCAGTACTTC.

The rearrangement uses TRBV19 and TRBJ2-3; D gene uncertain. CDR3 length equals 13 residues. Trimming left V 7 bases short and J 0 bases short, with 8 bases between. Germline V CDR1 and CDR2: LNHDA, SQIVND (reference sequence). The CDR3 DNA follows: TGTGCCAGTAATCACAGAAGCACAGATACGCAGTATTTT. Residues: CASNHRSTDTQYF.

V and J are TRBV27 and TRBJ2-7, with a possible D match to TRBD1 (6 bases). Germline values: CDR1 MNHEY, CDR2 SMNVEV (reference sequence). Trimming left V 6 bases short and J 1 base short, with 10 bases between. CDR3 length: 13 residues. The CDR3 DNA reads as TGTGCCAGCAGGGGGGCACTTTCCTACGAGCAGTACTTC. Translating it yields CASRGALSYEQYF.

The genes are TRBV5-1 and TRBJ2-1; 11 nucleotides agree with TRBD2. The CDR3 is 17 amino acids. The germline V gene encodes CDR1 SGHRS and CDR2 YFSETQ. After removal of 4 bases from V and 5 bases from J, the junction contained 11 bases not matched to a gene. CDR3 region: CASSPVVGTSGNNEQFF. The CDR3 region has the DNA TGCGCCAGCAGCCCAGTGGTCGGGACTAGCGGAAACAATGAGCAGTTCTTC.

The rearrangement uses TRBV5-4 and TRBJ1-2; 8 bases match TRBD1. With 4 bases clipped from V and 2 bases from J, the junction kept 7 bases outside the gene matches. The CDR3 spans 15 residues. CDR1 SGHNT and CDR2 YYREEE come from the germline V gene (reference sequence). The chain's CDR3 is CASSLGAGGNYGYTF. The CDR3 nucleotides are TGTGCCAGCAGCCTCGGGGCAGGGGGCAACTATGGCTACACCTTC.

This clone showed up just once. V is TRBV28 and J is TRBJ2-3, with TRBD2 identical over 12 bases. Per the germline V gene, CDR1 is MDHEN and CDR2 is SYDVKM. The CDR3 spans 19 residues. V trimming: 4 bases; J trimming: 0 bases; junction bases outside the gene matches: 11. The CDR3 region is CASSSLTSGGSLSTDTQYF. Written as DNA, the CDR3 is TGTGCCAGCAGTTCCTTGACTAGCGGGGGATCTTTAAGCACAGATACGCAGTATTTT.

The rearrangement links TRBV7-9 to TRBJ1-1; TRBD1 might be the D (5 bases). Germline lookup yields CDR1 SEHNR and CDR2 FQNEAQ (reference sequence). The CDR3 loop spans 14 amino acids. The ends were cut back, 3 bases at V and 5 bases at J, with 13 bases in the middle. CDR3 amino acids: CASSFDNRGTEAFF. Here the CDR3 DNA reads TGTGCCAGCAGCTTTGACAATCGGGGGACTGAAGCTTTCTTT.

The chain employs TRBV30 and TRBJ2-3, with D unresolved. Germline V gene data show CDR1 as GTSNPN and CDR2 as SVGIG (reference sequence). Trimming shortened V by 0 bases and J by 2 bases, and 9 bases separated the two germline ends. The CDR3 totals 14 residues. CDR3: CAWSVVVLTDTQYF. The CDR3 DNA sequence: TGTGCCTGGAGTGTAGTAGTCCTCACAGATACGCAGTATTTT.

This sequence joins TRBV28 and TRBJ2-3; the match to TRBD2 covers 13 bases. The trim removed 7 bases at V and 5 bases at J, leaving 9 bases unmatched. The CDR3 is made up of 16 amino acids. Germline lookup yields CDR1 MDHEN and CDR2 SYDVKM. In nucleotides, the CDR3 is TGTGCCAGCACGTCCGAGGGACTAGCGGGGCTAGATACGCAGTATTTT. This gives the protein CASTSEGLAGLDTQYF.

Concerning this clone: Compared with germline, one end of the junction differs, possibly owing to a read error. Other DNA sequences in the same sample also yield this CDR3. The V and J genes are TRBV5-4 and TRBJ2-1; 7 positions match TRBD1. The V gene's germline CDR1 is SGHNT and CDR2 YYREEE (reference sequence). The CDR3 spans 15 residues. For the CDR3, the DNA is TGTGCCAGCAGCTTGGAAGGGGGCAACGGCGATGAACAGTTCTTC. Protein: CASSLEGGNGDEQFF.